One and the same sample provided the 8 T cell receptor beta chains below, sequenced in a study of T cell repertoires in aging, cancer and after chemotherapy. Amplification of TCR beta used genomic DNA extracted from peripheral blood. Rearranged V-D-J TRB sequences were amplified with a mixed TRB-A/B primer pool. One entry per CDR3 protein results from TCRdb running MiXCR on the multiplex PCR reads. The sample has about 9,200 distinct CDR3 sequences, about 36% seen once. Sequenced sample: blood. Source of these receptors: a human donor in good health.

This clonotype was seen a handful of times. The CDR3 nucleotides are TGTGCCACCAGTCCACGACTAGCGGGAAACACCGGGGAGCTGTTTTTT. Encoded protein: CATSPRLAGNTGELFF. V and J are TRBV24-1 and TRBJ2-2; 11 nucleotides agree with TRBD2. Germline trimming cut 6 bases from V and 2 bases from J; bases unmatched to any gene: 4. The CDR3 loop spans 16 amino acids. Germline assignment: CDR1 KGHDR and CDR2 SFDVKD.

By sample fraction, this clonotype is medium-sized. This chain connects TRBV29-1 to TRBJ2-3, with D unclear. CDR3 size: 13 residues. The germline V gene has CDR1 SQVTM and CDR2 ANQGSEA. Trimming stripped 8 bases from V and 3 bases from J, with 15 bases between. As DNA, the CDR3 is TGCAGCCTTCAAAGGGCCGGGACAGATACGCAGTATTTT. Translating gives CSLQRAGTDTQYF.

This clonotype was detected only a few times. The chain combines TRBV6-2 or TRBV6-3 with TRBJ2-3, with TRBD1 matching 8 bases. The CDR3 is made up of 15 amino acids. From germline, CDR1 is MNHEY and CDR2 SVGEGT. The J segment lost 2 bases and the V segment lost 2 bases, leaving 3 bases of the junction unmatched. The CDR3 sequence is CASSYQGQATDTQYF. For the CDR3, the DNA is TGTGCCAGCAGTTACCAGGGACAGGCCACAGATACGCAGTATTTT.

This clonotype was counted only a few times. The gene calls are TRBV30 and TRBJ2-2; D is unclear. Germline assignment: CDR1 GTSNPN and CDR2 SVGIG (reference sequence). CDR3 size: 14 residues. V lost 0 bases, J lost 5 bases, and 10 bases lay in between. CDR3 region: CAWSVATETGELFF. CDR3 in DNA: TGTGCCTGGAGTGTGGCTACAGAGACCGGGGAGCTGTTTTTT.

The chain has TRBV6-2 or TRBV6-3 and TRBJ2-1; D gene ambiguous. Germline V gene sequence: CDR1 MNHEY, CDR2 SVGEGT. V was pared by 7 bases and J by 4 bases, with 20 bases between. The CDR3 totals 16 residues. CDR3 nucleotides: TGTGCCAGCACCGATGATACCTGGTATAATTACAATGAGCAGTTCTTC. It specifies CASTDDTWYNYNEQFF.

CDR3 sequence (DNA): TGTGCCAGCAGCCTTGGCGGGACAGGGGGATACGAGCAGTACTTC. It specifies CASSLGGTGGYEQYF. The chain has TRBV5-6 and TRBJ2-7, with 11 bases lining up with TRBD1. The CDR3 loop spans 15 amino acids. V lost 4 bases to trimming and J lost 4 bases; unmatched junction nucleotides: 7. The germline V gene encodes CDR1 SGHDT and CDR2 YYEEEE.

Turning to this clonotype: This may be a read error, as it is one base from a much larger clone. The J gene is TRBJ2-7, the V gene TRBV29-1; D is uncertain. The CDR3 extends over 11 amino acids. The V end was cut by 4 bases, the J end by 4 bases, with 8 bases between. Germline V gene sequence: CDR1 SQVTM, CDR2 ANQGSEA. This CDR3 reads CSVVADYEQYF. CDR3 nucleotide sequence: TGCAGCGTTGTGGCGGATTACGAGCAGTACTTC.

The chain employs TRBV30 and TRBJ2-1, with 7 bases fitting TRBD2. This CDR3 has 16 amino acids. The J segment lost 9 bases and the V segment lost 6 bases, leaving 20 bases of the junction unmatched. The V gene's germline CDR1 is GTSNPN and CDR2 SVGIG (reference sequence). The CDR3 bases are TGTGCCTGCCCTTACTCCGGGACTACCTTTGGAGGTGAGCAGTTCTTC. It encodes CACPYSGTTFGGEQFF.